This entry lists 28 T cell receptor beta chains sequenced from one sample in a study of blood T cell repertoires in COVID-19. Assay: immunoSEQ multiplex PCR; the TCRdb copy retains only in-frame clones and omits some. This table has around 70,000 clones, over 70% appearing once. Sequencing was done on a sample of peripheral blood. The receptors come from a man between 65 and 80 years old with acute or convalescent COVID-19.

This chain joins TRBV20-1 and TRBJ2-1; the D is unclear. V gave up 3 bases and J gave up 8 bases, with 8 bases separating them. Per germline, CDR1 DFQATT and CDR2 SNEGSKA (reference sequence). CDR3 length: 11 residues. CDR3 nucleotide sequence: TGCAGTGCTAGCCCCATCCATGAGCAGTTCTTC. Translating gives CSASPIHEQFF.

The V and J genes are TRBV28 and TRBJ2-3; 9 bases match TRBD1. CDR3 size: 16 residues. Losses at the gene ends were 2 bases for V and 3 bases for J; bases not matched to a gene: 6. Germline V gives CDR1 MDHEN, CDR2 SYDVKM. This CDR3 is CASSLIGTGSTDTQYF. The DNA for the CDR3 is TGTGCCAGCAGTTTAATTGGGACAGGGAGTACAGATACGCAGTATTTT.

This clone was observed a single time. The chain recombines TRBV28 with TRBJ2-7, with D maybe TRBD2 (6 bases). V lost 3 bases to trimming and J lost 5 bases, with 14 bases between them. The germline V gene has CDR1 MDHEN and CDR2 SYDVKM. This CDR3 has 14 amino acids. CDR3: CASSFALAQNEQYF. In DNA, the CDR3 is TGTGCCAGCAGTTTTGCCCTAGCGCAGAACGAGCAGTACTTC.

The chain uses TRBV18 and TRBJ1-1, with D perhaps TRBD1 (5 bases). CDR3 length: 16 residues. Germline V gene lookup returns CDR1 KGHSH and CDR2 LQKENI. Trimming pared 0 bases from V and 1 base from J, leaving 12 bases between. Here the CDR3 reads CASSPPGGVGNTEAFF. CDR3 coding DNA: TGTGCCAGCTCACCACCGGGAGGGGTCGGGAACACTGAAGCTTTCTTT.

The chain links TRBV28 to TRBJ1-1; 8 positions match TRBD1. The CDR3 sequence is 14 residues long. The V segment lost 7 bases and the J segment 8 bases; nucleotides outside the gene matches: 12. Looked up from germline, CDR1 is MDHEN and CDR2 is SYDVKM. The CDR3 DNA is TGTGCCAGCACTCTCACTTTAGGACAGGGAGAAGCTTTCTTT. It is translated as CASTLTLGQGEAFF.

CDR3 in amino acids: CASSLLTSGANNEQFF. DNA for the CDR3: TGTGCCAGCAGTTTACTAACTAGCGGAGCCAACAATGAGCAGTTCTTC. The chain is built from TRBV28 and TRBJ2-1, with 8 positions matching TRBD2. Germline-derived CDR1 and CDR2 are MDHEN and SYDVKM. The CDR3 loop spans 16 amino acids. V trimming: 2 bases; J trimming: 5 bases; junction bases outside the gene matches: 8. Based on the CDR3 plus reference TRBV28 and TRBJ2-1, the full variable domain is DVKVTQSSRYLVKRTGEKVFLECVQDMDHENMFWYRQDPGLGLRLIYFSYDVKMKEKGDIPEGYSVSREKKERFSLILESASTNQTSMYLCASSLLTSGANNEQFFGPGTRLTVL.

The rearrangement joins TRBV1 to TRBJ2-6; the DNA was not compared with TRBD2, the D call given in the table. TRBV1 is a documented pseudogene. The CDR3 extends over 16 amino acids. CDR3 protein: CTSSQVRGSGANVLTF. The CDR3, as DNA: TGCACCAGCAGCCAAGTGCGGGGCTCTGGGGCCAACGTCCTGACTTTC.

The CDR3 protein is CASSLTAQETQYF. The CDR3 DNA reads as TGCGCCAGCAGCTTGACTGCCCAAGAGACCCAGTACTTC. The gene calls are TRBV5-1 and TRBJ2-5; no firm D call. Per the germline V gene, CDR1 is SGHRS and CDR2 is YFSETQ. Trimming shortened V by 1 base and J by 1 base, and 5 bases separated the two germline ends. The CDR3 length is 13 residues.

The chain links TRBV27 to TRBJ2-1, with a possible D match to TRBD1 (6 bases). Between the trimmed V and J ends, which lost 6 bases and 3 bases, there was a span of 18 bases. Germline V gene lookup returns CDR1 MNHEY and CDR2 SMNVEV (reference sequence). This CDR3 spans 16 amino acids. The CDR3 region has the DNA TGTGCCAGCAGAGAAACAGGGCTGGGTAACTACAATGAGCAGTTCTTC. Amino acid sequence: CASRETGLGNYNEQFF.

The chain carries TRBV7-2 and TRBJ1-2, with 8 bases aligning to TRBD1. The length of the CDR3 is 16 residues. The junction had 16 bases not matched to a gene; V was cut back by 11 bases and J by 2 bases. CDR1 SGHTA and CDR2 FQGNSA come from the germline V gene. The CDR3 here is CAGPRGTGSLNYGYTF. CDR3 nucleotides: TGTGCCGGCCCCCGGGGGACAGGCTCATTAAACTATGGCTACACCTTC. The full variable domain, completed using reference TRBV7-2 and TRBJ1-2, is GAGVSQSPSNKVTEKGKDVELRCDPISGHTALYWYRQSLGQGLEFLIYFQGNSAPDKSGLPSDRFSAERTGGSVSTLTIQRTQQEDSAVYLCAGPRGTGSLNYGYTFGSGTRLTVV.

The V and J genes are TRBV6-5 and TRBJ2-7, with 7 nucleotides matching TRBD2. V lost 5 bases and J lost 8; bases outside the gene matches: 6. CDR3 size: 12 residues. Germline CDR1 and CDR2: MNHEY and SVGAGI. CDR3 in amino acids: CASSLGGVKQYF. CDR3 DNA sequence: TGTGCCAGCAGTCTGGGGGGGGTGAAGCAGTACTTC.

The chain combines TRBV18 with TRBJ1-1; 8 bases line up with TRBD1. V was clipped by 3 bases and J by 7 bases; unmatched bases: 7. Looked up from germline, CDR1 is KGHSH and CDR2 is LQKENI. The CDR3 has 14 residues. CDR3 sequence (DNA): TGTGCCAGCTCACCCCGACAGGGGATTGATGAAGCTTTCTTT. Translated, it gives CASSPRQGIDEAFF.

The chain has TRBV28 and TRBJ2-1; a possible D gene is TRBD1 (6 bases). Germline-derived CDR1 and CDR2 are MDHEN and SYDVKM. The CDR3 length is 15 residues. V was clipped by 2 bases and J by 0 bases, with 8 bases between them. The CDR3 DNA sequence: TGTGCCAGCAGTTTACGACAGGTCTCCTACAATGAGCAGTTCTTC. This encodes CASSLRQVSYNEQFF.

J is TRBJ2-2 and V is TRBV10-3; D possibly corresponds to TRBD1 (7 bases). Trimming removed 4 bases from V and 3 bases from J, with 15 bases in between. This CDR3 comprises 16 residues. Germline loops: CDR1 ENHRY, CDR2 SYGVKD. CDR3 sequence reads: CAISARRGRDTGELFF. The DNA of the CDR3 is TGTGCCATCAGTGCTCGGAGGGGGCGGGACACCGGGGAGCTGTTTTTT.

This chain connects TRBV9 to TRBJ1-3; D ambiguous. The CDR3 consists of 17 residues. Trimming left V 0 bases short and J 0 bases short, with 13 bases between. The germline gives CDR1 SGDLS, CDR2 YYNGEE. The CDR3 DNA sequence: TGTGCCAGCAGCGTAGGCGGCGGCTTAAGCTCTGGAAACACCATATATTTT. This translates into CASSVGGGLSSGNTIYF.

The J gene is TRBJ2-1, the V gene TRBV27; 10 bases fit TRBD1. The CDR3 has 15 amino acids. V shed 5 bases and J 7 bases; nucleotides not matched to a gene: 8. CDR1 MNHEY and CDR2 SMNVEV come from the germline V gene (reference sequence). The CDR3 sequence is CASSGVGTGENEQFF. The CDR3 bases are TGTGCCAGCAGTGGAGTAGGGACAGGGGAGAATGAGCAGTTCTTC.

CDR3 coding DNA: TGCGCCAGCAGCTCACAGGGGGCCACCACAGATACGCAGTATTTT. This sequence encodes CASSSQGATTDTQYF. The chain joins TRBV5-1 to TRBJ2-3; 9 nucleotides match TRBD1. The CDR3 has 15 residues. The V and J ends lost 3 bases and 2 bases, in that order; junction bases with no gene match: 4. CDR1 and CDR2 (germline): SGHRS, YFSETQ. Full variable domain (rest looked up from reference TRBV5-1 and TRBJ2-3): KAGVTQTPRYLIKTRGQQVTLSCSPISGHRSVSWYQQTPGQGLQFLFEYFSETQRNKGNFPGRFSGRQFSNSRSEMNVSTLELGDSALYLCASSSQGATTDTQYFGPGTRLTVL.

This rearrangement joins TRBV12-3 or TRBV12-4 to TRBJ2-7; the D is unclear. This CDR3 contains 13 residues. The germline V and J ends were trimmed by 1 base and 4 bases, with 8 bases remaining between them. The CDR3 sequence is CASSLDSSYEQYF. CDR3 in DNA: TGTGCCAGCAGTTTAGACTCTTCTTACGAGCAGTACTTC.

V is TRBV28 and J is TRBJ1-5; 9 bases align to TRBD1. The CDR3 is 19 residues long. Trimming at V came to 4 bases and at J to 5 bases, leaving 18 bases not matched to a gene. Germline V gene lookup returns CDR1 MDHEN and CDR2 SYDVKM. CDR3 DNA sequence: TGTGCCAGCAGTTCACCACGCGGACAGGGGTTTATGGGAGATCAGCCCCAGCATTTT. The encoded protein is CASSSPRGQGFMGDQPQHF.

This chain links TRBV24-1 with TRBJ2-3; TRBD1 might be the D (6 bases). Germline CDR1 KGHDR, CDR2 SFDVKD. V lost 2 bases and J lost 2, with 10 bases in between. CDR3 length: 15 residues. The CDR3 here is CATSDSGEYTDTQYF. CDR3 in DNA: TGTGCCACCAGTGATTCAGGGGAGTACACAGATACGCAGTATTTT.

The chain links TRBV11-2 to TRBJ1-1; D may be TRBD1 (5 bases). The CDR3 loop spans 15 amino acids. Germline loops: CDR1 SGHAT, CDR2 FQNNGV. Trimming stripped 5 bases from V and 1 base from J, with 14 bases between. The DNA of the CDR3 is TGTGCCAGCAGCCCCCGGGACTCACCGAACACTGAAGCTTTCTTT. It codes for CASSPRDSPNTEAFF.

CDR3 loop: CASMAGSSSYEQYF. CDR3 DNA: TGTGCCAGCATGGCGGGCAGCTCTTCCTACGAGCAGTACTTC. The chain couples TRBV5-4 to TRBJ2-7, with D perhaps TRBD2 (5 bases). V was pared by 6 bases and J by 1 base, with 14 bases between. The CDR3 consists of 14 residues. Germline V gene sequence: CDR1 SGHNT, CDR2 YYREEE (reference sequence).

The V gene is TRBV29-1, the J gene TRBJ1-1; D may be TRBD1 (5 bases). Germline CDR1 and CDR2: SQVTM and ANQGSEA. The V and J ends lost 6 bases and 8 bases respectively, with 10 bases between them. The length of the CDR3 is 10 residues. CDR3 sequence reads: CSVRTPEAFF. Written as DNA, the CDR3 is TGCAGCGTGAGGACACCAGAAGCTTTCTTT.

The chain carries TRBV7-3 and TRBJ2-6; D remains ambiguous. The CDR3 totals 15 residues. Germline-derived CDR1 and CDR2 are SGHTA and FQGTGA. Trimming removed 3 bases at V and 1 base at J, with 7 bases between. CDR3 DNA: TGTGCCAGCAGCTTTCCGACTTCTGGGGCCAACGTCCTGACTTTC. It encodes CASSFPTSGANVLTF.

The chain combines TRBV24-1 with TRBJ2-2, with D possibly being TRBD1 (5 bases). This CDR3 spans 16 amino acids. Germline-derived CDR1 and CDR2 are KGHDR and SFDVKD. Trimming left V 1 base short and J 0 bases short, with 8 bases between. The CDR3 is CATSDLGAPNTGELFF. CDR3 coding DNA: TGTGCCACCAGTGATTTAGGGGCGCCGAACACCGGGGAGCTGTTTTTT.

The rearrangement links TRBV5-1 to TRBJ2-1; possible D gene TRBD2, 6 bases. Looked up from germline, CDR1 is SGHRS and CDR2 is YFSETQ. CDR3 length: 17 amino acids. V lost 3 bases and J 0 bases, leaving 16 bases between the germline ends. CDR3: CASSYGASASSYNEQFF. The DNA for the CDR3 is TGCGCCAGCAGCTATGGGGCTAGCGCAAGCTCCTACAATGAGCAGTTCTTC.

The chain has TRBV6-6 and TRBJ1-3; TRBD1 might be the D (5 bases). Trimming stripped 1 base from V and 10 bases from J, with 11 bases between. The CDR3 contains 13 residues. Germline CDR1 MNHNY, CDR2 SVGAGI (reference sequence). CDR3 amino acids: CASSYFPGDTIYF. The DNA for the CDR3 is TGTGCCAGCAGTTACTTCCCGGGGGATACCATATATTTT.

The V call is TRBV6-4, the J call TRBJ2-1; D possibly corresponds to TRBD1 (7 bases). Germline values: CDR1 MRHNA, CDR2 SNTAGT. This CDR3 spans 15 amino acids. Trimming took off 2 bases at V and 7 bases at J, with 15 bases between the two ends. The CDR3, as DNA: TGTGCCAGCAGTGACGGGGACAGAGGGGGGAATGAGCAGTTCTTC. Translated: CASSDGDRGGNEQFF.